Shown below are 28 T cell receptor beta chains from a single sample sequenced in a study of T cell clones after liver transplantation. Some clones are missing from TCRdb's copy, which holds only in-frame ones; the method was immunoSEQ multiplex PCR. Of roughly 80,000 clones in the sample, nearly 85% were seen once. The sample consisted of CD4+ T cells from blood, taken around 45 months after liver transplant. These receptor sequences come from a human patient who received a liver transplant. The graft donor may have given rise to some T cells.

This chain connects TRBV28 to TRBJ1-2, with 7 bases matching TRBD1. This CDR3 region has 15 residues. J was trimmed by 3 bases and V by 2 bases; bases with no gene match: 6. CDR1 and CDR2 from the germline V gene are MDHEN and SYDVKM. CDR3 bases: TGTGCCAGCAGTTTAAACAGGGGAGGTGACTATGGCTACACCTTC. Its protein is CASSLNRGGDYGYTF.

J is TRBJ2-3 and V is TRBV28; TRBD2 might be the D (7 bases). Germline values: CDR1 MDHEN, CDR2 SYDVKM. Trimming took 8 bases from V and 4 from J, leaving 16 bases between them. This CDR3 region has 14 residues. The CDR3 nucleotides are TGTGCCAGCTTAAGGGGGGGGTTTGCAGATACGCAGTATTTT. Protein sequence: CASLRGGFADTQYF.

This chain connects TRBV2 to TRBJ1-3, with TRBD1 identical over 7 bases. The CDR3 covers 15 residues. V shed 4 bases and J 4 bases; nucleotides not matched to a gene: 7. Germline lookup yields CDR1 SNHLY and CDR2 FYNNEI. The CDR3 DNA reads TGTGCCAGCAGTGTCCGGACAGGTCGCGGAAACACCATATATTTT. This encodes CASSVRTGRGNTIYF.

V usage is TRBV6-1 and J usage is TRBJ2-7; 7 bases fit TRBD2. V lost 2 bases and J lost 3; bases outside the gene matches: 13. Germline CDR1 reads MNHNS; CDR2 reads SASEGT. This CDR3 comprises 17 residues. DNA for the CDR3: TGTGCCAGCAGTGAAATCCCGTCGCGGGGAGGGATCTACGAGCAGTACTTC. It translates to CASSEIPSRGGIYEQYF.

Only one count was recorded for this clone. The genes are TRBV27 and TRBJ1-5; possible D gene TRBD1, 6 bases. CDR3 length: 16 amino acids. Trimming removed 6 bases at V and 9 bases at J, with 24 bases between. Germline V lookup: CDR1 MNHEY, CDR2 SMNVEV (reference sequence). The CDR3 DNA is TGTGCCAGCAGCCCGGCTGGGACACGGGGTAGTGTGCCCCAGCATTTT. Translated: CASSPAGTRGSVPQHF.

The V gene is TRBV9, the J gene TRBJ1-3, with TRBD1 identical over 8 bases. Germline lookup yields CDR1 SGDLS and CDR2 YYNGEE. The CDR3 covers 17 residues. V was clipped by 2 bases and J by 2 bases; unmatched bases: 9. CDR3 nucleotide sequence: TGTGCCAGCAGCGTCGACAGGGGACCGAGAACTGGAAACACCATATATTTT. This encodes CASSVDRGPRTGNTIYF.

This clone came up a few times. V is TRBV12-5 and J is TRBJ2-3; 7 positions match TRBD2. The germline gives CDR1 LGHNT, CDR2 FRNRAP. V lost 5 bases, J lost 2 bases, and 7 bases stayed unmatched. This CDR3 region has 15 residues. The CDR3 region is CASGNGRDYTDTQYF. DNA for the CDR3: TGTGCTAGTGGTAACGGTAGGGACTACACAGATACGCAGTATTTT.

The chain recombines TRBV5-1 with TRBJ2-7; D may be TRBD1 (5 bases). The CDR3 extends over 13 amino acids. Germline-derived CDR1 and CDR2 are SGHRS and YFSETQ. V was trimmed by 0 bases and J by 7 bases, leaving 11 bases between them. The DNA for the CDR3 is TGCGCCAGCAGCTTGGGTCTGGACAAAGAGCAGTACTTC. It is translated as CASSLGLDKEQYF.

As to this clone: Other DNA sequences in this specimen translate into the identical CDR3. V usage is TRBV27 and J usage is TRBJ1-3, with TRBD1 identical over 10 bases. Germline values: CDR1 MNHEY, CDR2 SMNVEV (reference sequence). This CDR3 spans 16 amino acids. V trimming: 0 bases; J trimming: 2 bases; junction bases outside the gene matches: 1. In DNA form, the CDR3 reads TGTGCCAGCAGTTTATCTGGGACAGGGGCTGGAAACACCATATATTTT. Translating gives CASSLSGTGAGNTIYF.

The chain links TRBV6-1 to TRBJ2-7; D tentatively reads TRBD1 or TRBD2 (5 bases each). V lost 4 bases and J 0 bases, leaving 10 bases between the germline ends. In germline, CDR1 is MNHNS, CDR2 SASEGT. This CDR3 has 14 residues. The CDR3 loop reads CASSVGGSSYEQYF. The CDR3 DNA reads as TGTGCCAGCAGTGTTGGGGGAAGCTCCTACGAGCAGTACTTC.

The chain combines TRBV7-2 with TRBJ1-1; D not certain. Germline CDR1 and CDR2: SGHTA and FQGNSA. The CDR3 is 16 amino acids. The V end was cut by 4 bases, the J end by 0 bases, with 15 bases between. CDR3 nucleotides: TGTGCCAGCAGCTCACGTTCGTTCCTCATGAACACTGAAGCTTTCTTT. This encodes CASSSRSFLMNTEAFF.

Here the CDR3 reads CASSYAASQPQHF. CDR3 DNA sequence: TGTGCCAGCAGTTACGCAGCGTCTCAGCCCCAGCATTTT. The rearrangement links TRBV6-5 to TRBJ1-5, with D unclear. V was clipped by 2 bases and J by 6 bases, with 8 bases between them. Looked up from germline, CDR1 is MNHEY and CDR2 is SVGAGI. CDR3 size: 13 residues.

The chain carries TRBV5-5 and TRBJ1-1; D is unresolved. The CDR3 has 15 residues. CDR1 is SGHKS and CDR2 is YYEKEE in the germline V gene (reference sequence). V was clipped by 3 bases and J by 4 bases, with 16 bases between them. In DNA form, the CDR3 reads TGTGCCAGCAGCTCCGCCCCGGGGAGGCGCACTGAAGCTTTCTTT. Its translation is CASSSAPGRRTEAFF.

The CDR3 sequence: CASNLGARQPQHF. The DNA of the CDR3 is TGTGCCAGCAATCTGGGGGCACGTCAGCCCCAGCATTTT. The chain uses TRBV6-1 and TRBJ1-5, with a possible D match to TRBD1 (6 bases). CDR3 size: 13 residues. Deletions cut 7 bases from V and 6 bases from J, with 13 bases between. Germline V lookup: CDR1 MNHNS, CDR2 SASEGT.

V is TRBV6-1 and J is TRBJ1-2, with TRBD1 identical over 7 bases. Per the germline V gene, CDR1 is MNHNS and CDR2 is SASEGT. The CDR3 has 15 residues. Trimming took 5 bases from V and 2 from J; bases not matched to a gene: 8. CDR3 nucleotide sequence: TGTGCCAGCAGTCCTCCGGGACAGTTCAACTATGGCTACACCTTC. As protein: CASSPPGQFNYGYTF.

The chain couples TRBV27 to TRBJ1-2, with 10 bases that match TRBD1. CDR3 length: 13 residues. In germline, CDR1 is MNHEY, CDR2 SMNVEV (reference sequence). Germline trimming cut 6 bases from V and 5 bases from J; bases unmatched to any gene: 3. The CDR3 is CASRGTGVYGYTF. The CDR3 region has the DNA TGTGCCAGCAGAGGGACAGGGGTTTATGGCTACACCTTC.

The chain links TRBV29-1 to TRBJ1-1, with a possible D match to TRBD1 (6 bases). With 5 bases removed from V and 4 bases from J, the gap between germline ends came to 20 bases. The germline CDR1 and CDR2 sequences are SQVTM and ANQGSEA. The CDR3 is 15 residues long. CDR3 protein: CSVNPRGRGGTEAFF. CDR3 nucleotides: TGCAGCGTTAACCCCCGAGGGAGAGGGGGCACTGAAGCTTTCTTT.

This clone was picked up a small number of times. The V gene is TRBV11-2, the J gene TRBJ2-2; 11 bases line up with TRBD2. With V trimmed by 3 bases and J by 3 bases, 3 bases remained unmatched. Per the germline V gene, CDR1 is SGHAT and CDR2 is FQNNGV. CDR3 length equals 16 residues. CDR3 loop: CASSFGLAGYTGELFF. DNA of the CDR3: TGTGCCAGCAGCTTCGGACTAGCGGGTTACACCGGGGAGCTGTTTTTT.

V is TRBV2 and J is TRBJ2-3; either TRBD1 or TRBD2 may fit D (6 bases each). This CDR3 region has 15 residues. Germline CDR1 and CDR2: SNHLY and FYNNEI. Trimming cost V 6 bases and J 5 bases, with 18 bases left between them. The CDR3 DNA is TGTGCCAGCAGACGACATGGGGGGCGGGTAGATACGCAGTATTTT. Translated, it gives CASRRHGGRVDTQYF.

CDR3 coding DNA: TGTGCCAGCAGCCCAGGAGGCAGGGGGGAGACCCAGTACTTC. Its protein is CASSPGGRGETQYF. The chain employs TRBV7-2 and TRBJ2-5, with TRBD1 matching 7 bases. The CDR3 contains 14 residues. The germline V gene encodes CDR1 SGHTA and CDR2 FQGNSA. After removal of 5 bases from V and 5 bases from J, the junction contained 8 bases not matched to a gene.

This sequence joins TRBV4-3 and TRBJ2-3, with D perhaps matching TRBD1 (5 bases). Germline V gives CDR1 LGHNA, CDR2 YSLEER. The CDR3 totals 16 residues. Trimming took 1 base from V and 5 from J, leaving 16 bases between them. CDR3 sequence reads: CASSQGVGLVGDTQYF. CDR3 DNA: TGCGCCAGCAGCCAAGGGGTGGGGCTAGTTGGAGATACGCAGTATTTT.

J is TRBJ1-1 and V is TRBV18; D is unresolved. This CDR3 is built from 14 residues. Germline CDR1 is KGHSH and CDR2 is LQKENI. V lost 4 bases to trimming and J lost 4 bases, with 13 bases between them. In nucleotides, the CDR3 is TGTGCCAGCTCACAAACGGACGTTAGCACTGAAGCTTTCTTT. Amino acid sequence: CASSQTDVSTEAFF.

The chain employs TRBV4-1 and TRBJ2-5; either TRBD1 or TRBD2 may supply D (5 bases each). The CDR3 sequence is 16 residues long. Trimming took off 0 bases at V and 5 bases at J, with 16 bases between the two ends. CDR1 and CDR2 from the germline V gene are MGHRA and YSYEKL. CDR3 loop: CASSQDRAGRRETQYF. For the CDR3, the DNA is TGCGCCAGCAGCCAAGATAGGGCAGGGAGACGGGAGACCCAGTACTTC.

The V and J genes are TRBV19 and TRBJ1-4; D ambiguous. The CDR3 covers 12 residues. Germline V gene lookup returns CDR1 LNHDA and CDR2 SQIVND (reference sequence). V was cut by 3 bases and J by 3 bases, with 2 bases left in between. This chain's CDR3 is CASSISNEKLFF. CDR3 bases: TGTGCCAGTAGTATTTCTAATGAAAAACTGTTTTTT.

The J gene is TRBJ2-7, the V gene TRBV2, with TRBD2 identical over 14 bases. Germline values: CDR1 SNHLY, CDR2 FYNNEI. The J segment lost 4 bases and the V segment lost 5 bases, leaving 4 bases of the junction unmatched. This CDR3 has 15 residues. The chain's CDR3 is CASSYGLAGGYEQYF. The CDR3 nucleotides are TGTGCCAGCAGTTACGGACTAGCGGGAGGATACGAGCAGTACTTC. Looking up the rest from reference TRBV2 and TRBJ2-7 gives the full variable domain: EPEVTQTPSHQVTQMGQEVILRCVPISNHLYFYWYRQILGQKVEFLVSFYNNEISEKSEIFDDQFSVERPDGSNFTLKIRSTKLEDSAMYFCASSYGLAGGYEQYFGPGTRLTVT.

The rearrangement uses TRBV28 and TRBJ2-7; D tentatively reads TRBD1 or TRBD2 (5 bases each). Germline V gene lookup returns CDR1 MDHEN and CDR2 SYDVKM. This CDR3 is built from 16 residues. Trimming pared 5 bases from V and 1 base from J, leaving 18 bases between. This chain's CDR3 is CASSPRPGRPSYEQYF. The CDR3, as DNA: TGTGCCAGCAGTCCCCGACCGGGACGGCCATCCTACGAGCAGTACTTC.

This clone has a single count. This rearrangement joins TRBV5-1 to TRBJ2-5, with a possible D match to TRBD1 (6 bases). Germline CDR1 SGHRS, CDR2 YFSETQ. Trimming stripped 4 bases from V and 4 bases from J, with 20 bases between. The CDR3 runs 16 residues. CDR3: CASSTPDSGRRETQYF. CDR3 nucleotide sequence: TGCGCCAGCAGCACCCCGGACAGTGGCAGGCGAGAGACCCAGTACTTC.

V and J are TRBV28 and TRBJ1-2; tentative D call: TRBD1 (5 bases). This CDR3 comprises 12 residues. Germline V lookup: CDR1 MDHEN, CDR2 SYDVKM. The V and J ends lost 3 bases and 6 bases respectively, with 8 bases between them. CDR3 coding DNA: TGTGCCAGCAGTTTTTCGACAGATGGCTACACCTTC. This sequence encodes CASSFSTDGYTF.